A selection of T cell receptor beta chains follows, all from one sample in a study of metastatic and nonmetastatic thyroid tumors. TCRdb re-called the PCR reads through MiXCR. The data contain about 15,000 clones, almost 35% of them singletons. The sample consisted of tumor tissue. The receptors come from a female donor with papillary thyroid cancer or a benign thyroid nodule (not recorded which). Some clones in this sample may be carry-over from other donors' samples. Both conserved end residues are part of each CDR3. Fields, in order: J gene, clone size, D gene, V gene, CDR3 protein, CDR3 DNA. The D gene is left open where the match is weak. Where a row states a size, it is once, few, many or the class of an expanded clone; other rows omit it.

TRBJ2-7 | . | . | TRBV20-1 | CSAREIYEGVYEQYF | TGCAGTGCTAGAGAGATATACGAGGGGGTCTACGAGCAGTACTTC
TRBJ1-2 | . | . | TRBV28 | CASSSLGYGYTF | TGTGCCAGCAGTTCCCTGGGCTATGGCTACACCTTC
TRBJ2-3 | once | TRBD2 | TRBV5-1 | CASSLVASGLSTDTQYF | TGCGCCAGCAGCTTGGTGGCTAGCGGTCTTAGCACAGATACGCAGTATTTT
TRBJ2-1 | many | TRBD2 | TRBV29-1 | CSVGEGGDYNEQFF | TGCAGCGTTGGGGAGGGCGGGGACTACAATGAGCAGTTCTTC
TRBJ1-2 | many | . | TRBV5-1 | CASSPDGIYGYTF | TGCGCCAGCAGCCCCGACGGAATCTATGGCTACACCTTC
TRBJ2-1 | medium-sized | TRBD2 | TRBV9 | CASSVEGGGNEQFF | TGTGCCAGCAGCGTAGAGGGCGGGGGAAATGAGCAGTTCTTC
TRBJ1-1 | many | . | TRBV2 | CARSERLERDTEAFF | TGTGCCAGAAGTGAGAGGTTGGAGAGGGACACTGAAGCTTTCTTT
TRBJ1-2 | large | . | TRBV20-1 | CSASVPESPNYGYTF | TGCAGTGCTAGCGTGCCGGAGTCCCCTAACTATGGCTACACCTTC
TRBJ1-2 | . | . | TRBV7-6 | CASSLDVGPYGYTF | TGTGCCAGCAGCCTTGACGTGGGACCCTATGGCTACACCTTC
TRBJ1-5 | few | . | TRBV3-1 | CASSQGTANQPQHF | TGTGCCAGCAGCCAAGGGACAGCCAATCAGCCCCAGCATTTT
TRBJ1-6 | few | . | TRBV6-1 | CASSQTWTSNSPLHF | TGTGCCAGCAGCCAAACTTGGACGTCCAATTCACCCCTCCACTTT
TRBJ1-1 | few | . | TRBV29-1 | CSVLASASRTEAFF | TGCAGCGTTTTGGCCTCTGCGAGTCGCACTGAAGCTTTCTTT
TRBJ1-3 | once | . | TRBV20-1 | CSAVRQWAVNTIFF | TGCAGTGCTGTGAGGCAGTGGGCGGTGAACACCATATTTTTT
TRBJ2-1 | . | TRBD2 | TRBV20-1 | CSASGRYRTSRNEQFF | TGCAGTGCTAGTGGCCGCTATAGGACTAGCAGGAATGAGCAGTTCTTC
TRBJ2-1 | medium-sized | . | TRBV15 | CATSRRGWQGSNEQFF | TGTGCCACCAGCAGAAGGGGGTGGCAGGGGTCCAATGAGCAGTTCTTC